Each of the 32 T cell receptor beta chains below was sequenced from the same sample in a study of T cells in Graves' hyperthyroidism and ophthalmopathy. From RNA transcripts, TCR beta CDR3 regions were amplified. Primed by the HTBI set, a first-round RT-PCR was run on the TCR CDR3. TCRdb itself ran the multiplex PCR reads through MiXCR, one entry per CDR3 protein. The repertoire has 650,000 to 850,000 distinct CDR3 sequences, around 20% of them found once; the top ten carry approximately 16%. What was sequenced was blood. Source of these receptors: a woman in her 50s with Graves' hyperthyroidism that later progressed to Graves' ophthalmopathy.

This clonotype was found many times. The V and J genes are TRBV20-1 and TRBJ2-5, with D tentatively TRBD2 (6 bases). In germline, CDR1 is DFQATT, CDR2 SNEGSKA (reference sequence). V was trimmed by 4 bases and J by 7 bases, leaving 25 bases between them. The CDR3 loop spans 16 amino acids. The DNA for the CDR3 is TGCAGTGCTACCCCCACGGAGGGACTCTCACTCAGGACCCAGTACTTC. It yields the protein CSATPTEGLSLRTQYF.

This clonotype showed up just a few times. The CDR3, as DNA: TGTGCCAGCAGCCCAATAGCGGGGCTAGCCAAAAACATTCAGTACTTC. Its translation: CASSPIAGLAKNIQYF. This chain joins TRBV7-9 and TRBJ2-4; 8 nucleotides align to TRBD2. CDR1 is SEHNR and CDR2 is FQNEAQ in the germline V gene (reference sequence). V lost 5 bases and J lost 0; bases outside the gene matches: 6. The CDR3 has 16 residues. The full variable domain, completed using reference TRBV7-9 and TRBJ2-4, is DTGVSQNPRHKITKRGQNVTFRCDPISEHNRLYWYRQTLGQGPEFLTYFQNEAQLEKSRLLSDRFSAERPKGSFSTLEIQRTEQGDSAMYLCASSPIAGLAKNIQYFGAGTRLSVL.

This clonotype showed up just a few times. This chain connects TRBV7-8 to TRBJ2-5; 7 nucleotides line up with TRBD1. This CDR3 has 15 residues. Trimming took 4 bases from V and 2 from J; bases not matched to a gene: 7. Germline CDR1 is SGHVS and CDR2 is FQNEAQ. This CDR3 is CASSSTTGDQETQYF. The CDR3 coding sequence is TGTGCCAGCAGCTCAACCACAGGGGATCAAGAGACCCAGTACTTC.

In its sample, this clonotype was seen a few times. CDR3: CASSRQGLNGYTF. The CDR3 DNA reads TGTGCCAGCAGCCGACAGGGTTTGAATGGCTACACCTTC. J is TRBJ1-2 and V is TRBV7-9, with 7 bases identical to TRBD1. This CDR3 is built from 13 residues. Germline CDR1 reads SEHNR; CDR2 reads FQNEAQ (reference sequence). Losses at the gene ends were 5 bases for V and 6 bases for J; bases not matched to a gene: 6.

The rearrangement joins TRBV9 to TRBJ2-3; D is unclear. Germline V gives CDR1 SGDLS, CDR2 YYNGEE. This CDR3 contains 15 residues. With 2 bases removed from V and 4 bases from J, the gap between germline ends came to 14 bases. The CDR3 loop is CASSVSAVKSDTQYF. The CDR3 nucleotides are TGTGCCAGCAGCGTTTCGGCGGTAAAATCAGATACGCAGTATTTT.

This chain links TRBV14 with TRBJ1-1; the D gene is possibly TRBD1 (5 bases). The CDR3 totals 17 residues. The germline V gene encodes CDR1 SGHDN and CDR2 FVKESK. The V gene lost 1 base and the J gene lost 3 bases, with 18 bases spanning the gap. CDR3 sequence reads: CASSQAGEGPMDTEAFF. The DNA for the CDR3 is TGTGCCAGCAGCCAAGCGGGGGAGGGCCCCATGGACACTGAAGCTTTCTTT.

Of note for this clonotype: This sequence may be a read error, since a much larger clone differs from it by one base. This chain connects TRBV18 to TRBJ1-5; D is uncertain. The CDR3 length is 12 residues. CDR1 and CDR2 (germline): KGHSH, LQKENI. The DNA of the CDR3 is TGTGCCAGCCCACCCGCCAATCAGCCCCAGCATTTT. It specifies CASPPANQPQHF.

This clonotype was seen a few times. The V gene is TRBV2, the J gene TRBJ2-7; TRBD2 matches 11 bases. With V trimmed by 10 bases and J by 7 bases, 9 bases remained unmatched. The CDR3 loop spans 13 amino acids. Germline V gene data show CDR1 as SNHLY and CDR2 as FYNNEI. DNA for the CDR3: TGTGCCACCTCCGGGACTAGCGGTTTAGAGCAGTACTTC. This gives the protein CATSGTSGLEQYF.

This clonotype was observed a few times. The gene calls are TRBV20-1 and TRBJ2-5, with TRBD2 matching over 8 bases. Germline V lookup: CDR1 DFQATT, CDR2 SNEGSKA (reference sequence). The CDR3 consists of 15 residues. Trimming removed 5 bases from V and 5 bases from J; junction bases left unmatched: 13. The CDR3 here is CSAGYGGADRETQYF. DNA of the CDR3: TGCAGTGCTGGTTACGGGGGGGCGGACCGGGAGACCCAGTACTTC.

Ten or more counts support this clonotype. The chain carries TRBV12-3 or TRBV12-4 and TRBJ2-7; 7 bases line up with TRBD2. Trimming cost V 5 bases and J 0 bases; bases outside gene matches: 4. The CDR3 is 14 residues long. As DNA, the CDR3 is TGTGCCAGCAGTCCACTAGCGAGCTCCTACGAGCAGTACTTC. Its protein is CASSPLASSYEQYF.

This clonotype was counted ten times or more. This sequence joins TRBV5-1 and TRBJ1-1; TRBD1 matches 8 bases. This CDR3 has 14 amino acids. Germline CDR1 reads SGHRS; CDR2 reads YFSETQ. V was clipped by 3 bases and J by 1 base; unmatched bases: 2. CDR3 sequence reads: CASSWDRRNTEAFF. CDR3 coding DNA: TGCGCCAGCAGCTGGGACAGGAGGAACACTGAAGCTTTCTTT.

This clonotype appeared a few times. This chain connects TRBV12-3 or TRBV12-4 to TRBJ1-3; a possible D gene is TRBD1 (6 bases). V lost 6 bases to trimming and J lost 0 bases, with 12 bases between them. This CDR3 is 15 amino acids long. This CDR3 reads CASRAQGTSGNTIYF. The DNA of the CDR3 is TGTGCCAGCAGGGCACAGGGAACCTCTGGAAACACCATATATTTT.

The gene calls are TRBV5-1 and TRBJ1-2, with TRBD1 matching over 8 bases. V was clipped by 4 bases and J by 1 base; unmatched bases: 18. This CDR3 is 19 amino acids long. In germline, CDR1 is SGHRS, CDR2 YFSETQ. The DNA of the CDR3 is TGCGCCAGCAGCAACAAAGGAATGCTGACAGGGGAGTTTAACTATGGCTACACCTTC. It translates to CASSNKGMLTGEFNYGYTF.

The V and J genes are TRBV10-1 and TRBJ2-7; 7 bases fit TRBD2. Germline CDR1 and CDR2: WNHNN and SYGVQD (reference sequence). CDR3 size: 19 residues. V lost 6 bases, J lost 4 bases, and 24 bases stayed unmatched. The CDR3 DNA reads as TGCGCCAGCAGAGCGTCCGGGACTACCCCCGTGAGTCGAGGGTACGAGCAGTACTTC. It specifies CASRASGTTPVSRGYEQYF.

This clonotype was seen many times. The V call is TRBV4-1, the J call TRBJ2-3, with D unresolved. Per the germline V gene, CDR1 is MGHRA and CDR2 is YSYEKL. This CDR3 region has 15 residues. Trimming stripped 1 base from V and 1 base from J, with 9 bases between. The CDR3 nucleotides read TGCGCCAGCAGCCAAGTTACCCTGGGCACAGATACGCAGTATTTT. It yields the protein CASSQVTLGTDTQYF.

The sample holds many counts of this clonotype. The V call is TRBV11-2, the J call TRBJ2-1, with 11 bases identical to TRBD2. Germline trimming cut 4 bases from V and 5 bases from J; bases unmatched to any gene: 4. This CDR3 region has 15 residues. Germline CDR1 is SGHAT and CDR2 is FQNNGV. The chain's CDR3 is CASSSLAGGNNEQFF. Here the CDR3 DNA reads TGTGCCAGCAGCTCGTTAGCGGGGGGGAACAATGAGCAGTTCTTC.

The table lists this clonotype with many counts. This chain links TRBV5-5 with TRBJ1-1; the match to TRBD1 covers 8 bases. This CDR3 spans 15 amino acids. Germline V gene sequence: CDR1 SGHKS, CDR2 YYEKEE (reference sequence). The trim removed 4 bases at V and 3 bases at J, leaving 8 bases unmatched. CDR3 protein: CASSRPGGLDTEAFF. The CDR3 DNA is TGTGCCAGCAGCCGTCCAGGGGGCCTCGACACTGAAGCTTTCTTT. Supplemented by reference TRBV5-5 and TRBJ1-1, the full variable domain reads DAGVTQSPTHLIKTRGQQVTLRCSPISGHKSVSWYQQVLGQGPQFIFQYYEKEERGRGNFPDRFSARQFPNYSSELNVNALLLGDSALYLCASSRPGGLDTEAFFGQGTRLTVV.

This chain uses TRBV12-3 or TRBV12-4 with TRBJ1-2; D is unclear. V lost 6 bases, J lost 7 bases, and 12 bases lay in between. The length of the CDR3 is 12 residues. The CDR3 loop is CASSIDGSGYTF. For the CDR3, the DNA is TGTGCCAGCAGCATTGACGGCAGTGGCTACACCTTC.

This chain links TRBV12-3 or TRBV12-4 with TRBJ2-2; 8 bases map to TRBD1. This CDR3 is built from 15 residues. V was pared by 8 bases and J by 4 bases, with 9 bases of the junction left unmatched. Written as DNA, the CDR3 is TGTGCCAGCCGCGAGACAGGGGTTCTCACCGGGGAGCTGTTTTTT. It specifies CASRETGVLTGELFF.

In its sample, this clonotype was seen many times. The J gene is TRBJ1-1, the V gene TRBV3-1; no firm D call. This CDR3 region has 14 residues. Trimming removed 6 bases at V and 3 bases at J, with 14 bases between. Germline V lookup: CDR1 LGHDT, CDR2 YNNKEL (reference sequence). The CDR3 protein is CASRGLAEDTEAFF. The CDR3 DNA is TGTGCCAGCAGAGGGTTGGCGGAGGACACTGAAGCTTTCTTT. The complete variable domain, with remaining parts taken from reference TRBV3-1 and TRBJ1-1, reads DTAVSQTPKYLVTQMGNDKSIKCEQNLGHDTMYWYKQDSKKFLKIMFSYNNKELIINETVPNRFSPKSPDKAHLNLHINSLELGDSAVYFCASRGLAEDTEAFFGQGTRLTVV.

The rearrangement joins TRBV20-1 to TRBJ1-2, with D possibly being TRBD1 (5 bases). The CDR3 totals 13 residues. V lost 5 bases, J lost 3 bases, and 13 bases lay in between. Germline lookup yields CDR1 DFQATT and CDR2 SNEGSKA (reference sequence). As DNA, the CDR3 is TGCAGTGCTGATTTCGACAGCTACTATGGCTACACCTTC. Protein product: CSADFDSYYGYTF.

The chain links TRBV12-5 to TRBJ2-1; D uncertain. Per germline, CDR1 LGHNT and CDR2 FRNRAP. The CDR3 totals 12 residues. Trimming pared 2 bases from V and 6 bases from J, leaving 5 bases between. The CDR3: CASGLKGNEQFF. DNA for the CDR3: TGTGCTAGTGGTTTGAAGGGCAATGAGCAGTTCTTC. Full variable domain (outside the CDR3, taken from reference TRBV12-5 and TRBJ2-1): DARVTQTPRHKVTEMGQEVTMRCQPILGHNTVFWYRQTMMQGLELLAYFRNRAPLDDSGMPKDRFSAEMPDATLATLKIQPSEPRDSAVYFCASGLKGNEQFFGPGTRLTVL.

CDR3 nucleotide sequence: TGCAGTGCTAGAGGGGGGGCAGCTTATAGCAATCAGCCCCAGCATTTT. This translates into CSARGGAAYSNQPQHF. The chain is built from TRBV20-1 and TRBJ1-5; tentatively, D is TRBD1 (6 bases). Germline V gene lookup returns CDR1 DFQATT and CDR2 SNEGSKA (reference sequence). This CDR3 region has 16 residues. Between the trimmed V and J ends, which lost 1 base and 0 bases, there was a span of 13 bases.

This clonotype has at least ten counts. The V gene is TRBV20-1, the J gene TRBJ1-1; D remains unclear. This CDR3 is 12 amino acids long. V was shortened by 6 bases and J by 1 base, with 9 bases between the two germline ends. Germline CDR1 is DFQATT and CDR2 is SNEGSKA (reference sequence). CDR3 region: CSATKENTEAFF. The CDR3 nucleotides are TGCAGTGCCACCAAAGAGAACACTGAAGCTTTCTTT.

This clonotype was detected only a few times. The V call is TRBV7-2, the J call TRBJ2-7, with 7 bases fitting TRBD1. V lost 5 bases, J lost 4 bases, and 8 bases stayed unmatched. This CDR3 has 14 amino acids. Germline CDR1 SGHTA, CDR2 FQGNSA. DNA for the CDR3: TGTGCCAGCAGCCACCGGACAGGACGATACGAGCAGTACTTC. Protein: CASSHRTGRYEQYF.

V gene TRBV24-1 combines with J gene TRBJ1-4; 8 bases map to TRBD1. Germline V lookup: CDR1 KGHDR, CDR2 SFDVKD. The CDR3 spans 18 residues. Unmatched junction bases numbered 12, after V lost 5 bases and J lost 2 bases. For the CDR3, the DNA is TGTGCCACCAGTGCCCAGACAGGGGAAGAGGTGACTAATGAAAAACTGTTTTTT. Amino acids: CATSAQTGEEVTNEKLFF.

J is TRBJ1-5 and V is TRBV7-8; maybe TRBD1 (6 bases). V was trimmed by 4 bases and J by 6 bases, leaving 10 bases between them. The CDR3 has 13 amino acids. The germline CDR1 and CDR2 sequences are SGHVS and FQNEAQ. The CDR3 sequence is CASSSGQFQPQHF. As DNA, the CDR3 is TGTGCCAGCAGCTCCGGACAGTTTCAGCCCCAGCATTTT.

This clonotype was observed a few times. V is TRBV7-9 and J is TRBJ2-3, with D hard to call. Germline-derived CDR1 and CDR2 are SEHNR and FQNEAQ (reference sequence). This CDR3 is 16 amino acids long. The V end was cut by 3 bases, the J end by 2 bases, with 15 bases between. CDR3 loop: CASSFAVVRSTDTQYF. Written as DNA, the CDR3 is TGTGCCAGCAGCTTCGCCGTTGTCAGATCCACAGATACGCAGTATTTT.

This clonotype was observed a handful of times. The V call is TRBV7-2, the J call TRBJ2-5, with TRBD1 matching over 9 bases. J lost 2 bases, V lost 1 base, and 2 bases had no gene match. The CDR3 is 15 residues long. From germline, CDR1 is SGHTA and CDR2 FQGNSA. The CDR3 region is CASSLGGTGQETQYF. The DNA of the CDR3 is TGTGCCAGCAGCTTAGGTGGGACAGGGCAAGAGACCCAGTACTTC.

This clonotype was counted at least ten times. The chain couples TRBV20-1 to TRBJ2-3; weak D call: TRBD1 (6 bases). Germline CDR1 reads DFQATT; CDR2 reads SNEGSKA (reference sequence). The V and J ends lost 3 bases and 2 bases respectively, with 9 bases between them. The CDR3 is 13 residues long. CDR3 region: CSASWGPTDTQYF. The CDR3 nucleotides read TGCAGTGCTAGTTGGGGGCCCACAGATACGCAGTATTTT.

The chain employs TRBV4-2 and TRBJ2-7; 9 nucleotides agree with TRBD2. Germline lookup yields CDR1 LGHNA and CDR2 YNFKEQ. Unmatched junction bases numbered 4, after V lost 0 bases and J lost 4 bases. The CDR3 covers 15 residues. The CDR3 is CASSQDLAGLYEQYF. The CDR3 DNA sequence: TGTGCCAGCAGCCAAGATCTAGCGGGATTATACGAGCAGTACTTC.

This clonotype has more than one count but fewer than ten. The chain joins TRBV7-9 to TRBJ2-3, with 8 bases lining up with TRBD2. V dropped 5 bases and J dropped 2; count of bases not matched to a gene: 9. The CDR3 covers 16 residues. Germline CDR1 reads SEHNR; CDR2 reads FQNEAQ (reference sequence). The CDR3 reads CASSAERGTVTDTQYF. The CDR3 coding sequence is TGTGCCAGCAGCGCCGAGCGGGGGACGGTCACAGATACGCAGTATTTT.